These T cell receptor beta chains were read from a single sample in a study of shared clonotypes between healthy human individuals. Generated by immunoSEQ multiplex PCR, the TCRdb table keeps only in-frame clones and is missing some. The repertoire holds some 2.1 million clones, with about 95% as singletons. The sample was naive CD8+ T cells sorted from blood. The origin of the receptors is a man aged 18 to 30 in good health. Each CDR3 is given with its conserved first and last residue. The order of the fields is J gene, D gene, clone size, V gene, CDR3 DNA, CDR3 protein. The D gene is left open where the match is weak. Part of the rows lack a size; the others show once, few, many or a class for expanded clones.

TRBJ2-2 TRBD2 . TRBV13 TGTGCCAGCAGCCGTCAGGGACTAGATGCCGGGGAGCTGTTTTTT CASSRQGLDAGELFF
TRBJ1-1 . . TRBV6-5 TGTGCCAGCAGTTATGGTGGGCCATTGACTGAAGCTTTCTTT CASSYGGPLTEAFF
TRBJ2-7 . . TRBV4-3 TGCGCCAGCAGCCCCCCGGGTCAGGGTGGCTCCTACGAGCAGTACTTC CASSPPGQGGSYEQYF
TRBJ2-3 . . TRBV14 TGTGCCAGCGGGATCTCGGCTAGTACAGATACGCAGTATTTT CASGISASTDTQYF
TRBJ1-2 . . TRBV19 TGTGCCAGTTGGGACGGTCTCTATGGCTACACCTTC CASWDGLYGYTF
TRBJ2-3 TRBD1 . TRBV29-1 TGCAGCGTTGAAGTGACAGGGGGCGCGCCAGATACGCAGTATTTT CSVEVTGGAPDTQYF
TRBJ2-1 . . TRBV6-5 TGTGCCAGCAGTCCTGGGGGGGGCATATACAATGAGCAGTTCTTC CASSPGGGIYNEQFF
TRBJ2-3 . . TRBV11-2 TGTGCCAGCAGTTCCCTAGGGGGGTCCACAGATACGCAGTATTTT CASSSLGGSTDTQYF
TRBJ1-1 . . TRBV7-9 TGTGCCAGCAGCTTATGGACAGTGAACACTGAAGCTTTCTTT CASSLWTVNTEAFF
TRBJ2-1 TRBD2 . TRBV6-5 TGTGCCAGCAGGACCGGACTAGAGCCCGGCAATGAGCAGTTCTTC CASRTGLEPGNEQFF
TRBJ1-3 . . TRBV13 TGTGCCAGCAGCTTACAAGGTGGAAACACCATATATTTT CASSLQGGNTIYF
TRBJ2-7 . . TRBV4-3 TGCGCCAGCAGCCTTGATCCGGGACCGACGTACGAGCAGTACTTC CASSLDPGPTYEQYF
TRBJ2-5 TRBD2 . TRBV5-6 TGTGCCAGCAGCTTGGGTAGCGGGGGGCCAGGCCAAGAGACCCAGTACTTC CASSLGSGGPGQETQYF
TRBJ2-6 . . TRBV19 TGTGCCAGTAGTATTGGGTCCTCTGGGGCCAACGTCCTGACTTTC CASSIGSSGANVLTF
TRBJ2-5 . . TRBV9 TGTGCCAGCAGCGTAGATGTTAGCTATGAGACCCAGTACTTC CASSVDVSYETQYF
TRBJ2-2 TRBD2 . TRBV25-1 TGTGCCAGCAGTGCCTCGGGGGGGAGTGAGGCGTTTTTT CASSASGGSEAFF
TRBJ1-5 . . TRBV28 TGTGCCAGCAGCGAAGCCCCACAGCGCAATCAGCCCCAGCATTTT CASSEAPQRNQPQHF
TRBJ2-1 TRBD2 . TRBV7-9 TGTGCCAGCAGCCCGGCCCCGACTAGCGGGACCCTCGATGAGCAGTTCTTC CASSPAPTSGTLDEQFF
TRBJ2-7 TRBD1 . TRBV7-6 TGTGCCAGCAGCTCCAGAGCGGTCGGGACAGGGGTAGGCGAGCAGTACTTC CASSSRAVGTGVGEQYF
TRBJ1-1 . . TRBV5-6 TGTGCCAGCAGCGAAACGGGCGGAGACACTGAAGCTTTCTTT CASSETGGDTEAFF
TRBJ2-3 . . TRBV2 TGTGCCAGCAGGGACTCAGACACAGATACGCAGTATTTT CASRDSDTDTQYF
TRBJ1-1 . . TRBV30 TGTGCCTGGAGTCTATGGACGGTTGAAGCTTTCTTT CAWSLWTVEAFF
TRBJ2-5 . . TRBV25-1 TGTGCCAGCAGTGAATTGGTTGAAGAGACCCAGTACTTC CASSELVEETQYF
TRBJ2-3 . . TRBV11-2 TGTGCCAGCAGCTTAGAAGGGCCGGACCCTACAGATACGCAGTATTTT CASSLEGPDPTDTQYF
TRBJ2-1 TRBD1 . TRBV7-3 TGTGCCAGCAGCCTCGGACAGGGGGCGGAAAATGAGCAGTTCTTC CASSLGQGAENEQFF
TRBJ1-2 . . TRBV27 TGTGCCAGCAGTTGGGGGGTAACTGGAATGGGAGGCTACACCTTC CASSWGVTGMGGYTF
TRBJ1-1 . . TRBV4-1 TGCGCCAGCAGCCTTGGCCCCCTATTAAGCCTGGACACTGAAGCTTTCTTT CASSLGPLLSLDTEAFF
TRBJ2-7 TRBD1 . TRBV5-5 TGTGCCAGCAGCTCCACCTACGGACAGGGCTACGAGCAGTACTTC CASSSTYGQGYEQYF
TRBJ2-7 TRBD1 . TRBV5-1 TGCGCCAGCAGCTTAGGACAGGGGAGTAGTTACGAGCAGTACTTC CASSLGQGSSYEQYF
TRBJ1-1 . once TRBV4-1 TGCGCCAGCAGCCATCCGTCCCCTTTGAACACTGAAGCTTTCTTT CASSHPSPLNTEAFF
TRBJ2-1 TRBD2 . TRBV4-1 TGCGCCAGCAGCCAGCTAGCGGGAGGGCCGAATGAGCAGTTCTTC CASSQLAGGPNEQFF
TRBJ2-7 . . TRBV4-1 TGCGCCAGCACGGCCCGGAGGGGCTACGAGCAGTACTTC CASTARRGYEQYF
TRBJ2-3 . . TRBV6-5 TGTGCCAGCAGTCGACAGCCCGGGGGAACAGATACGCAGTATTTT CASSRQPGGTDTQYF
TRBJ1-5 . . TRBV2 TGTGCCAGCAGCCCCGGGGTAAATCAGCCCCAGCATTTT CASSPGVNQPQHF
TRBJ2-1 TRBD2 once TRBV4-1 TGCGCCAGCAGCCAATCACCTAGCGGGGGTTATCTCGAGCAGTTCTTC CASSQSPSGGYLEQFF
TRBJ1-2 . . TRBV19 TGTGCCAGTAGTATTGTCGAATACCCCTATGGCTACACCTTC CASSIVEYPYGYTF
TRBJ2-7 . . TRBV4-1 TGCGCCAGCAGCCCGGGACCTGGATCCTACGAGCAGTACTTC CASSPGPGSYEQYF
TRBJ2-5 . once TRBV9 TGTGCCAGCAGCCCCGGACTGGCGGCAGAGACCCAGTACTTC CASSPGLAAETQYF
TRBJ1-2 . . TRBV28 TGTGCCAGCACCCCTGTGGGGAGCTATGGCTACACCTTC CASTPVGSYGYTF
TRBJ1-3 . . TRBV7-2 TGTGCCAGCAGCTTAGTATACACAGATGGAAACACCATATATTTT CASSLVYTDGNTIYF
TRBJ1-1 . . TRBV6-1 TGTGCCAGCAGTGAATCCTGGGCGGGGAACACTGAAGCTTTCTTT CASSESWAGNTEAFF
TRBJ1-2 TRBD1 . TRBV2 TGTGCCAGATATTGGCAGGGGGGTGATGGCTACACCTTC CARYWQGGDGYTF
TRBJ2-1 TRBD2 . TRBV27 TGTGCCAGCACCTCTCCCTTTAGCGGGAGGGCCTTCGATGAGCAGTTCTTC CASTSPFSGRAFDEQFF
TRBJ2-1 . once TRBV5-6 TGTGCCAGCAGCTTCGGTACGGCCGAGCAGTTCTTC CASSFGTAEQFF
TRBJ1-2 TRBD1 . TRBV30 TGTGCCTGGAGTTTGGGACAGGGTAACTATGGCTACACCTTC CAWSLGQGNYGYTF
TRBJ2-3 TRBD2 . TRBV7-9 TGTGCCAGCACCTTACTAGCGGGAGGGCCGATGGATACGCAGTATTTT CASTLLAGGPMDTQYF
TRBJ2-1 TRBD2 . TRBV2 TGTGCCAGCAGTGAATTGGGACTAGCGGGAGATGTGGGGTACAATGAGCAGTTCTTC CASSELGLAGDVGYNEQFF
TRBJ2-2 . . TRBV5-1 TGCGCCAGCAGCTGGACAGCGAACACCGGGGAGCTGTTTTTT CASSWTANTGELFF
TRBJ2-1 TRBD2 . TRBV7-2 TGTGCCAGCAGCTTAGTCCCGCTAGCGGGAGAGTCCTACAATGAGCAGTTCTTC CASSLVPLAGESYNEQFF
TRBJ2-7 TRBD1 once TRBV9 TGTGCCAGCAGCGTGACAGGGGGGGCCTACGAGCAGTACTTC CASSVTGGAYEQYF
TRBJ2-2 TRBD2 . TRBV7-7 TGTGCTAGCAGCTTAGCAGCGGGAGGCCGAGGCGGGGAGCTGTTTTTT CASSLAAGGRGGELFF
TRBJ1-2 . . TRBV5-6 TGTGCCAGCAGCTTTTCGGACGGAACATATGGCTACACCTTC CASSFSDGTYGYTF
TRBJ1-5 TRBD1 . TRBV28 TGTGCCAGCACCCTTGGGACAGTCGCTGAGTGGGGCAATCAGCCCCAGCATTTT CASTLGTVAEWGNQPQHF
TRBJ1-3 TRBD1 . TRBV7-8 TGTGCCAGCAGCTTAGACAGGGGGTTTGGAAACACCATATATTTT CASSLDRGFGNTIYF
TRBJ1-2 . . TRBV21-1 TGTGCCAGCAGCTACAACAGCGCCTCCTATGGCTACACCTTC CASSYNSASYGYTF
TRBJ2-2 TRBD2 . TRBV18 TGTGCCAGCTCACCTTCAGATATGACTAGCGAAAAAAGTAACACCGGGGAGCTGTTTTTT CASSPSDMTSEKSNTGELFF
TRBJ2-7 TRBD1 . TRBV29-1 TGCAGCGCTCCGCTAGGGGACAGGGAAAAATCCACCTACGAGCAGTACTTC CSAPLGDREKSTYEQYF